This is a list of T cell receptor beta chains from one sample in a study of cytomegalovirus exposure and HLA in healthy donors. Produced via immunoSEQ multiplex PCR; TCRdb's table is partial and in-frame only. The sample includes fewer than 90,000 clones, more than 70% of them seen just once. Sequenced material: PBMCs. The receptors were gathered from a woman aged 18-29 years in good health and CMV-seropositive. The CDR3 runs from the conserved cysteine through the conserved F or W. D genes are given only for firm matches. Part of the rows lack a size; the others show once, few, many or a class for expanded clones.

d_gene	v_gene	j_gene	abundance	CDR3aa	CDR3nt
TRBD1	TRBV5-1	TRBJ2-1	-	CASSPGQGSSYNEQFF	TGCGCCAGCAGCCCCGGACAGGGTAGCTCCTACAATGAGCAGTTCTTC
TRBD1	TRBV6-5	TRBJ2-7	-	CASSYEAGGRDEQYF	TGTGCCAGCAGTTACGAAGCAGGGGGCCGCGACGAGCAGTACTTC
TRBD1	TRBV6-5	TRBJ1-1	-	CASSSAGQGIGAFF	TGTGCCAGCAGTTCCGCCGGACAGGGAATTGGGGCTTTCTTT
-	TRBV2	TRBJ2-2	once	CASSGGYGTGELFF	TGTGCCAGCAGTGGAGGGTATGGCACCGGGGAGCTGTTTTTT
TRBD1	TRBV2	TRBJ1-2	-	CASSRDRGVYGYTF	TGTGCCAGCAGTCGGGACAGGGGCGTCTATGGCTACACCTTC
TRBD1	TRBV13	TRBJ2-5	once	CASSSSGQGEETQYF	TGTGCCAGCAGCTCCTCCGGACAGGGGGAAGAGACCCAGTACTTC
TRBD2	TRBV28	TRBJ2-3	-	CASSFIPSGTRNTQYF	TGTGCCAGCAGTTTTATCCCTTCCGGGACTAGGAATACGCAGTATTTT
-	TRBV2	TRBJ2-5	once	CASRKGRETQYF	TGTGCCAGCAGGAAGGGGCGGGAGACCCAGTACTTC
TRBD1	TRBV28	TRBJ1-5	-	CASSFTGTGTVGQPQHF	TGTGCCAGCAGTTTTACCGGGACAGGGACAGTGGGGCAGCCCCAGCATTTT
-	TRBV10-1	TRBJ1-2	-	CASSGGRNYGYTF	TGCGCCAGCAGTGGAGGGCGTAACTATGGCTACACCTTC